The rows below give T cell receptor beta chains drawn from one sample of a study of blood T cells in healthy people across ages. In TCRdb, the 5' RACE reads were re-called with MiXCR into one record per CDR3 protein. Found here are roughly 800,000 distinct CDR3 sequences, roughly 64% of them singletons; the top ten hold 20% to 25%. Sample: blood. These receptors all stem from a man between 25 and 39 years old in good health. CDR3s include the opening cysteine and the closing phenylalanine or tryptophan. Fields, in order: clone size, V gene, J gene, D gene, CDR3 length, CDR3 protein, CDR3 DNA. A D gene is named only where the DNA matches it firmly. The size entry is marked missing in some rows and otherwise reads once, few, many or a size class.

clone size: -; V gene: TRBV5-5; J gene: TRBJ2-5; D gene: TRBD2; CDR3 length: 14; CDR3 protein: CASSDGLAWETQYF; CDR3 DNA: TGTGCCAGCAGCGATGGACTAGCGTGGGAGACCCAGTACTTC
clone size: few; V gene: TRBV12-3/TRBV12-4; J gene: TRBJ1-2; D gene: -; CDR3 length: 13; CDR3 protein: CASSSTRTYGYTF; CDR3 DNA: TGTGCCAGCAGTTCCACCCGGACCTATGGCTACACCTTC
clone size: -; V gene: TRBV29-1; J gene: TRBJ2-7; D gene: -; CDR3 length: 13; CDR3 protein: CSVLGAPNYEQYF; CDR3 DNA: TGCAGCGTTTTGGGGGCACCCAACTACGAGCAGTACTTC
clone size: few; V gene: TRBV29-1; J gene: TRBJ2-7; D gene: TRBD2; CDR3 length: 13; CDR3 protein: CSVEAGGGYEQYF; CDR3 DNA: TGCAGCGTTGAGGCGGGAGGAGGTTACGAGCAGTACTTC
clone size: few; V gene: TRBV10-3; J gene: TRBJ2-7; D gene: -; CDR3 length: 13; CDR3 protein: CAIMGQGMNEQYF; CDR3 DNA: TGTGCCATCATGGGGCAGGGGATGAACGAGCAGTACTTC
clone size: -; V gene: TRBV11-2; J gene: TRBJ2-5; D gene: -; CDR3 length: 12; CDR3 protein: CASSLDGVAQYF; CDR3 DNA: TGTGCCAGCAGCTTAGATGGGGTGGCCCAGTACTTC
clone size: once; V gene: TRBV7-8; J gene: TRBJ2-4; D gene: TRBD1; CDR3 length: 13; CDR3 protein: CASRVDRVGEQYF; CDR3 DNA: TGTGCCAGCAGGGTGGACAGGGTGGGGGAGCAGTACTTC
clone size: -; V gene: TRBV6-4; J gene: TRBJ2-3; D gene: TRBD2; CDR3 length: 14; CDR3 protein: CASSGGLAGDTQYF; CDR3 DNA: TGTGCCAGCAGTGGCGGACTAGCGGGAGATACGCAGTATTTT
clone size: -; V gene: TRBV24-1; J gene: TRBJ1-5; D gene: -; CDR3 length: 12; CDR3 protein: CATSDSKGPQHF; CDR3 DNA: TGTGCCACCAGTGATTCCAAGGGGCCCCAGCATTTT
clone size: -; V gene: TRBV6-1; J gene: TRBJ2-1; D gene: -; CDR3 length: 15; CDR3 protein: CASRDNKTPLDEQFF; CDR3 DNA: TGTGCCAGCAGAGACAACAAAACCCCCTTGGATGAGCAGTTCTTC
clone size: -; V gene: TRBV7-2; J gene: TRBJ2-5; D gene: TRBD2; CDR3 length: 16; CDR3 protein: CASSPRLAGGGNEQYF; CDR3 DNA: TGTGCCAGCAGCCCACGACTAGCGGGGGGTGGGAATGAGCAGTACTTC
clone size: -; V gene: TRBV27; J gene: TRBJ2-3; D gene: -; CDR3 length: 13; CDR3 protein: CASSFTPTDTQYF; CDR3 DNA: TGTGCCAGCAGTTTTACTCCCACAGATACGCAGTATTTT
clone size: -; V gene: TRBV20-1; J gene: TRBJ2-5; D gene: TRBD1; CDR3 length: 18; CDR3 protein: CGARRQGSSSYDLETQYF; CDR3 DNA: TGCGGTGCTAGGAGACAGGGGTCCTCTTCCTATGACCTAGAGACCCAGTACTTC
clone size: -; V gene: TRBV7-2; J gene: TRBJ2-7; D gene: TRBD2; CDR3 length: 16; CDR3 protein: CASSFGTSGGFYEQYF; CDR3 DNA: TGTGCCAGCAGCTTCGGAACTAGCGGGGGTTTCTACGAGCAGTACTTC
clone size: -; V gene: TRBV27; J gene: TRBJ2-7; D gene: -; CDR3 length: 14; CDR3 protein: CASSPLLMGYEQYF; CDR3 DNA: TGTGCCAGCAGCCCCCTCCTGATGGGTTACGAGCAGTACTTC
clone size: -; V gene: TRBV6-5; J gene: TRBJ1-1; D gene: -; CDR3 length: 15; CDR3 protein: CASSYRRGEDTEAFF; CDR3 DNA: TGTGCCAGCAGTTACAGGAGGGGCGAGGACACTGAAGCTTTCTTT
clone size: few; V gene: TRBV10-3; J gene: TRBJ1-2; D gene: -; CDR3 length: 13; CDR3 protein: CAISDRQGFGYTF; CDR3 DNA: TGTGCCATCAGTGATAGGCAGGGGTTCGGCTACACCTTC
clone size: once; V gene: TRBV9; J gene: TRBJ1-2; D gene: TRBD1; CDR3 length: 19; CDR3 protein: CASSGQRGDRGTSNYGYTF; CDR3 DNA: TGTGCCAGCAGCGGACAGAGGGGGGACAGGGGGACCTCTAACTATGGCTACACCTTC
clone size: once; V gene: TRBV5-1; J gene: TRBJ2-1; D gene: TRBD2; CDR3 length: 14; CDR3 protein: CASRTSGGNNEQFF; CDR3 DNA: TGCGCCAGTCGGACTAGCGGGGGGAACAATGAGCAGTTCTTC
clone size: -; V gene: TRBV20-1; J gene: TRBJ2-3; D gene: -; CDR3 length: 16; CDR3 protein: CSGSGDSGPSTDTQYF; CDR3 DNA: TGCAGTGGGTCTGGCGACTCGGGGCCGAGCACAGATACGCAGTATTTT
clone size: -; V gene: TRBV20-1; J gene: TRBJ2-7; D gene: -; CDR3 length: 12; CDR3 protein: CSAPRTLNGQYF; CDR3 DNA: TGCAGTGCTCCCCGGACCCTGAACGGGCAGTACTTC
clone size: -; V gene: TRBV20-1; J gene: TRBJ2-1; D gene: TRBD2; CDR3 length: 15; CDR3 protein: CSARDPTGGPYEQFF; CDR3 DNA: TGCAGTGCTAGAGATCCAACGGGAGGGCCTTATGAGCAGTTCTTC
clone size: -; V gene: TRBV5-5; J gene: TRBJ1-4; D gene: -; CDR3 length: 14; CDR3 protein: CASSLGAKGEKLFF; CDR3 DNA: TGTGCCAGCAGCTTGGGGGCGAAGGGTGAAAAACTGTTTTTT
clone size: -; V gene: TRBV5-6; J gene: TRBJ1-2; D gene: TRBD1; CDR3 length: 16; CDR3 protein: CASTFIRDRGMMGYTF; CDR3 DNA: TGTGCCAGCACCTTTATCCGGGACAGGGGGATGATGGGCTACACCTTC
clone size: -; V gene: TRBV18; J gene: TRBJ2-3; D gene: -; CDR3 length: 13; CDR3 protein: CASSPPVTDTQYF; CDR3 DNA: TGTGCCAGCTCACCACCAGTCACAGATACGCAGTATTTT
clone size: -; V gene: TRBV20-1; J gene: TRBJ2-7; D gene: -; CDR3 length: 15; CDR3 protein: CSARDVGREYYEQYF; CDR3 DNA: TGCAGTGCTAGAGATGTCGGCAGGGAGTACTACGAGCAGTACTTC
clone size: -; V gene: TRBV27; J gene: TRBJ1-6; D gene: -; CDR3 length: 14; CDR3 protein: CASSNEPGNSPLHF; CDR3 DNA: TGTGCCAGCAGCAATGAACCAGGGAATTCACCCCTCCACTTT
clone size: -; V gene: TRBV29-1; J gene: TRBJ1-1; D gene: -; CDR3 length: 12; CDR3 protein: CSVGPTGSEAFF; CDR3 DNA: TGCAGCGTTGGTCCCACTGGGTCTGAAGCTTTCTTT
clone size: -; V gene: TRBV6-5; J gene: TRBJ2-1; D gene: TRBD2; CDR3 length: 15; CDR3 protein: CASSRGWSGRNEQFF; CDR3 DNA: TGTGCCAGCAGTCGGGGATGGAGCGGGAGGAATGAGCAGTTCTTC
clone size: -; V gene: TRBV6-5; J gene: TRBJ2-1; D gene: TRBD2; CDR3 length: 16; CDR3 protein: CASSLSGSSSYNEQFF; CDR3 DNA: TGTGCCAGCAGCCTTAGCGGGTCAAGCTCCTACAATGAGCAGTTCTTC
clone size: -; V gene: TRBV15; J gene: TRBJ2-1; D gene: -; CDR3 length: 16; CDR3 protein: CATSRLGQGIGDEQFF; CDR3 DNA: TGTGCCACCAGCAGATTAGGTCAGGGAATTGGCGATGAGCAGTTCTTC